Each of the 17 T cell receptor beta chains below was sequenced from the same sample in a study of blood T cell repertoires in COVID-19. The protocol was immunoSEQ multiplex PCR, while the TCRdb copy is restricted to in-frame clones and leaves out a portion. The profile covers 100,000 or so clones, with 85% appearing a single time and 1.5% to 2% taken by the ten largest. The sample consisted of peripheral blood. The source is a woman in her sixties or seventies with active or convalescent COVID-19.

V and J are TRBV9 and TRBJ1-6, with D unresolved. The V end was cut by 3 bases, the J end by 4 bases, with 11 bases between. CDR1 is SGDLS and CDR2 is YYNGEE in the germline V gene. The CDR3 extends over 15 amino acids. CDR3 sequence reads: CASSGGGDYNSPLHF. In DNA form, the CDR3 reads TGTGCCAGCAGCGGCGGAGGAGATTATAATTCACCCCTCCACTTT.

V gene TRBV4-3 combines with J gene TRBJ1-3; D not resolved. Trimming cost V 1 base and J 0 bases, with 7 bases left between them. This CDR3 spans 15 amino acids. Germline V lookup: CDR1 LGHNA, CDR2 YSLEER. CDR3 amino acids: CASSQGQYSGNTIYF. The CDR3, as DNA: TGCGCCAGCAGCCAAGGCCAGTACTCTGGAAACACCATATATTTT.

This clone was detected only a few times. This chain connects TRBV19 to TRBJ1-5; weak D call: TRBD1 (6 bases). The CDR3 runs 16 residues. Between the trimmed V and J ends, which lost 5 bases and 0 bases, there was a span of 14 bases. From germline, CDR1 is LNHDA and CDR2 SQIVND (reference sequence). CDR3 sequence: CASSADGQYSNQPQHF. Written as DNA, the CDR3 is TGTGCCAGTAGTGCTGATGGACAGTATAGCAATCAGCCCCAGCATTTT.

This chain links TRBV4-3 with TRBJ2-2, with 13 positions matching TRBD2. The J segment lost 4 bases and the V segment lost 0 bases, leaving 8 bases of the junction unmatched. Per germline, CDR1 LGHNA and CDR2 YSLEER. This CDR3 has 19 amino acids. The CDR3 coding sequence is TGCGCCAGCAGCCAAGAAGGTCATAGGACTAGCGGGAGCACCGGGGAGCTGTTTTTT. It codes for CASSQEGHRTSGSTGELFF.

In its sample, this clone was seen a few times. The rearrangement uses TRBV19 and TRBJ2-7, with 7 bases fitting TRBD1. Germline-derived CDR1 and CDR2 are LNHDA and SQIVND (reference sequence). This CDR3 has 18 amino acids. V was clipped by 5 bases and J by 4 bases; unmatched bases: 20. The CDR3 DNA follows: TGTGCCAGTAGTGTTTACCCCCGGGACAGCAATACGGGATACGAGCAGTACTTC. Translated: CASSVYPRDSNTGYEQYF.

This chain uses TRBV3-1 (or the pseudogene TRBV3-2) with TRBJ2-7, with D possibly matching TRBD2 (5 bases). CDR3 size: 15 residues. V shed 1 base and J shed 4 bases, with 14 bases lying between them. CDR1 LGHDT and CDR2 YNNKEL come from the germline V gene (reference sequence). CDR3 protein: CASSQAPGYPYEQYF. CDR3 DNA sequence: TGTGCCAGCAGCCAAGCTCCGGGGTACCCTTACGAGCAGTACTTC.

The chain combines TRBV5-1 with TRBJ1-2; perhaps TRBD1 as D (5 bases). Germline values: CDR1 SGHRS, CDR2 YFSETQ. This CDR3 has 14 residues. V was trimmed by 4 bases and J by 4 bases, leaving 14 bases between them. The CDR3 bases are TGCGCCAGCAGCGCGGGGGGTAGGGGCTATGGCTACACCTTC. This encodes CASSAGGRGYGYTF.

The CDR3 sequence: CASSIERASYEQYF. The CDR3 DNA sequence: TGTGCCAGTAGTATAGAGCGGGCCTCCTACGAGCAGTACTTC. The V call is TRBV19, the J call TRBJ2-7, with D maybe TRBD2 (5 bases). Germline CDR1 and CDR2: LNHDA and SQIVND (reference sequence). CDR3 size: 14 residues. The V end lost 0 bases, the J end lost 0 bases, and 6 bases lay between the germline ends.

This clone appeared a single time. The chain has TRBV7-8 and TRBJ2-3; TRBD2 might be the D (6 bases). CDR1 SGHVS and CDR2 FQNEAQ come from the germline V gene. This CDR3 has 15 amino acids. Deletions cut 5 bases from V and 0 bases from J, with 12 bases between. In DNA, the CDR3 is TGTGCCAGCAGCCCAAAGCTAGCGAGCACAGATACGCAGTATTTT. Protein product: CASSPKLASTDTQYF.

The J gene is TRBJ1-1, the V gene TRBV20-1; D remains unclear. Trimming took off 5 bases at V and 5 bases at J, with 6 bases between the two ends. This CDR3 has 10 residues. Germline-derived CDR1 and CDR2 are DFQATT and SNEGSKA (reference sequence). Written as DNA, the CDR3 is TGCAGTGCTCTCTTAACTGAAGCTTTCTTT. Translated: CSALLTEAFF.

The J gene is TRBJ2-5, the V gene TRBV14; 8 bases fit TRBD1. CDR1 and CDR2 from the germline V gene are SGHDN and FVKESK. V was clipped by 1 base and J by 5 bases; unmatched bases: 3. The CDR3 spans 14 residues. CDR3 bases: TGTGCCAGCAGCCAAGCTTACAGGGGGGAGACCCAGTACTTC. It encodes CASSQAYRGETQYF.

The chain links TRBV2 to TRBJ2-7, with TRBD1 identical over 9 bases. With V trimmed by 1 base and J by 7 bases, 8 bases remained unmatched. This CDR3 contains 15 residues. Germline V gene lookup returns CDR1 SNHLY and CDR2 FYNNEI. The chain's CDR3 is CASSEEYRGRGEQYF. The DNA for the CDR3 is TGTGCCAGCAGTGAAGAGTACAGGGGGCGCGGGGAGCAGTACTTC.

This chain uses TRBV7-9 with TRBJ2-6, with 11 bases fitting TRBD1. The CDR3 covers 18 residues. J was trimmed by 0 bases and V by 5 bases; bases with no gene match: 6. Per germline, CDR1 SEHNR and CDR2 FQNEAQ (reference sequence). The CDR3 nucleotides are TGTGCCAGCAGCACCCGGGACAGGGGGTACTCTGGGGCCAACGTCCTGACTTTC. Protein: CASSTRDRGYSGANVLTF.

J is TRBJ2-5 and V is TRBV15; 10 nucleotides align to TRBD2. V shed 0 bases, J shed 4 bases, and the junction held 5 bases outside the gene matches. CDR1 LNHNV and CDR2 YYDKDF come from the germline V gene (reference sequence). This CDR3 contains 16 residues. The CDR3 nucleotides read TGTGCCACCAGCAGAGAAACAAGCGGGAGGGCAGAGACCCAGTACTTC. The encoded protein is CATSRETSGRAETQYF.

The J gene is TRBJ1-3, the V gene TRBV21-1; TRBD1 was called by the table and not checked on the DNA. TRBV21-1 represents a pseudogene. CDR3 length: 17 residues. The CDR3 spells CASSTYRTGCSGNTIYF. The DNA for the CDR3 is TGTGCCAGCAGCACCTACCGAACAGGGTGCTCTGGAAACACCATATATTTT.

CDR3 in DNA: TGTGCCACCAGCAGACAGGGGGCCCCTTCTGAAGCTTTCTTT. This sequence encodes CATSRQGAPSEAFF. The genes are TRBV15 and TRBJ1-1, with 8 bases that match TRBD1. V trimming: 2 bases; J trimming: 6 bases; junction bases outside the gene matches: 5. Per germline, CDR1 LNHNV and CDR2 YYDKDF (reference sequence). This CDR3 region has 14 residues.

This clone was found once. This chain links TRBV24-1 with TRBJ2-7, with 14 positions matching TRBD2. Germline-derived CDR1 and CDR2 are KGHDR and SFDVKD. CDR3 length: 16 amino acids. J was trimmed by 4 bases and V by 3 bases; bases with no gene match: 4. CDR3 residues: CATSDPTSGRAYEQYF. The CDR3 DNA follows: TGTGCCACCAGTGATCCGACTAGCGGGAGGGCGTACGAGCAGTACTTC.